This TCR beta chain was sequenced for a study of T cells in localized non-small cell lung cancer. The assay was immunoSEQ multiplex PCR, and TCRdb's table has in-frame clones only and misses some. This sample has around 100,000 clones; 87% occur once, and the top ten carry about 15%. This clone was seen once. A read error is likely here: a far larger clone is one base away. Other DNA sequences of this sample code for an identical CDR3. The sample here was peripheral blood, taken before any cancer treatment. This clonotype originated in a man aged 40 to 69 with stage I squamous cell lung carcinoma.

CDR3 sequence reads: CASSWAGYEQYF. CDR3 DNA: TGTGCCAGCAGTTGGGCAGGGTACGAGCAGTACTTC. The rearrangement links TRBV7-9 to TRBJ2-7, with a possible D match to TRBD1 (5 bases). V lost 6 bases and J lost 4, with 10 bases in between. From germline, CDR1 is SEHNR and CDR2 FQNEAQ (reference sequence). This CDR3 region has 12 residues. Variable domain in full (rest from reference TRBV7-9 and TRBJ2-7): DTGVSQNPRHKITKRGQNVTFRCDPISEHNRLYWYRQTLGQGPEFLTYFQNEAQLEKSRLLSDRFSAERPKGSFSTLEIQRTEQGDSAMYLCASSWAGYEQYFGPGTRLTVT.